This T cell receptor (beta chain) stems from a study of T cell responses to AZD1222 COVID-19 vaccine. Findings and caveats of the study: Females outnumbered males among donors, who were mostly white British; clonal diversity was possibly underestimated.

Some clones are missing from TCRdb's copy, which holds only in-frame ones; the method was immunoSEQ multiplex PCR. Of over 110,000 clones listed, roughly 89% are singletons. This CDR3 is 15 amino acids long. Germline V gene lookup returns CDR1 SGHNT and CDR2 YYREEE (reference sequence). Trimming pared 4 bases from V and 4 bases from J, leaving 12 bases between. To note about this clone: What it binds is not known.

Material: peripheral blood, obtained on day 0 of AZD1222 vaccination. This clonotype originated in an adult in good health. The gene calls are TRBV5-4 and TRBJ1-6; possibly TRBD1 for D (6 bases). CDR3 nucleotide sequence: TGTGCCAGCAGCGACGGACAGCCATATAATTCACCCCTCCACTTT. It codes for CASSDGQPYNSPLHF.